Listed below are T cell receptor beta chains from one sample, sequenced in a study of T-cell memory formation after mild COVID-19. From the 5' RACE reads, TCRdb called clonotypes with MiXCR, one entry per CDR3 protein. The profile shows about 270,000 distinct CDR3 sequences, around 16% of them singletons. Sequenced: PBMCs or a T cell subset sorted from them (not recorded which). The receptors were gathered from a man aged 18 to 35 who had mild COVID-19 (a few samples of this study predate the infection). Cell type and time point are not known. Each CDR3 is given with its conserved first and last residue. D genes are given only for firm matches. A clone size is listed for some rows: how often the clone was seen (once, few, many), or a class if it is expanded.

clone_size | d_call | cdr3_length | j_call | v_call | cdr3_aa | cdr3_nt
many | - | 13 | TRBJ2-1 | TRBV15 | CATSGRGYNEQFF | TGTGCCACCAGCGGGCGGGGTTACAATGAGCAGTTCTTC
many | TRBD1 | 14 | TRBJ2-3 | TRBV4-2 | CASSPGQETDTQYF | TGTGCCAGCTCCCCGGGACAGGAGACAGATACGCAGTATTTT
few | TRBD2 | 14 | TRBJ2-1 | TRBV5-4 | CASSARRGGPEQFF | TGTGCCAGCAGCGCACGGCGGGGGGGCCCTGAGCAGTTCTTC
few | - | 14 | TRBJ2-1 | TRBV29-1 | CSVGFRASYNEQFF | TGCAGCGTTGGGTTCAGGGCGTCCTACAATGAGCAGTTCTTC
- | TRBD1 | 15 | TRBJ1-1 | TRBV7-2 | CASSSRQGGWGEAFF | TGTGCCAGCAGCTCGAGACAGGGAGGGTGGGGTGAAGCTTTCTTT
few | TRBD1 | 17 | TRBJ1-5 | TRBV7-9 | CASSTGGQYVNNQPQHF | TGTGCCAGCAGCACCGGGGGACAGTACGTAAACAATCAGCCCCAGCATTTT
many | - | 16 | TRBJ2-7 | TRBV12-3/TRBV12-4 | CASISPVQGSKYEQYF | TGTGCCAGCATCTCTCCAGTCCAGGGGTCAAAATACGAGCAGTACTTC
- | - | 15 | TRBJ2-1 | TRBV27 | CASRWGRSSYNEQFF | TGTGCCAGCAGGTGGGGCCGAAGCTCCTACAATGAGCAGTTCTTC
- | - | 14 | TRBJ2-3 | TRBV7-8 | CASSPGGQPNTQYF | TGTGCCAGCAGCCCTGGGGGCCAGCCAAATACGCAGTATTTT
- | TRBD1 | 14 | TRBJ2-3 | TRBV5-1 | CASSFTGDQFTQYF | TGCGCCAGCAGCTTTACAGGGGACCAGTTCACGCAGTATTTT
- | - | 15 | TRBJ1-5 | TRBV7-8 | CASTPHRVGNQPQHF | TGTGCCAGCACCCCACACAGGGTCGGCAATCAGCCCCAGCATTTT
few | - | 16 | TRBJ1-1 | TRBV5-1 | CASSLAEMRANTEAFF | TGCGCCAGCAGCTTGGCCGAAATGAGGGCGAACACTGAAGCTTTCTTT
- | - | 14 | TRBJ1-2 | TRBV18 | CASSQPDSNYGYTF | TGTGCCAGCTCACAACCAGACAGTAACTATGGCTACACCTTC
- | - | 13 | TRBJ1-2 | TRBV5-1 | CASSSERVGGYTF | TGCGCCAGCAGCTCCGAAAGGGTAGGAGGCTACACCTTC
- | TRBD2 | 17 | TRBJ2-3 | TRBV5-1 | CASSLGLAGVSTDTQYF | TGCGCCAGCAGCTTGGGCCTAGCGGGGGTTAGCACAGATACGCAGTATTTT
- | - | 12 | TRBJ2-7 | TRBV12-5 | CASGPQGYEQYF | TGTGCTAGTGGCCCCCAGGGTTACGAGCAGTACTTC
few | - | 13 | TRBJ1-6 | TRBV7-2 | CASSETGSWPLHF | TGTGCCAGCAGTGAAACAGGGTCTTGGCCCCTCCACTTT
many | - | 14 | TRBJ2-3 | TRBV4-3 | CASSPRGSTDTQYF | TGCGCCAGCAGCCCCCGGGGGAGCACAGATACGCAGTATTTT
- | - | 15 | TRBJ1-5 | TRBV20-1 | CSARKGGLRNQPQHF | TGCAGTGCTCGAAAGGGGGGACTCAGAAATCAGCCCCAGCATTTT
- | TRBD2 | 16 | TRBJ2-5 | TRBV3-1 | CASSQSLSGGQETQYF | TGTGCCAGCAGCCAATCTCTTAGCGGGGGGCAAGAGACCCAGTACTTC
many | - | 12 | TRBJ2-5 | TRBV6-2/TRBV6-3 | CASSAGEETQYF | TGTGCCAGCAGTGCGGGTGAAGAGACCCAGTACTTC
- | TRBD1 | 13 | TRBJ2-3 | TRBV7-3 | CASSKDRADTHYF | TGTGCCAGCAGCAAGGACAGGGCAGATACGCATTATTTT
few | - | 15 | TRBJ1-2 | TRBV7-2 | CASSLGWSGVVGYTF | TGTGCCAGCAGCTTAGGGTGGTCGGGTGTCGTCGGCTACACCTTC
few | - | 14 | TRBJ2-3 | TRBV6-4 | CASSDPGSTDTQYF | TGTGCCAGCAGTGACCCGGGGAGCACAGATACGCAGTATTTT
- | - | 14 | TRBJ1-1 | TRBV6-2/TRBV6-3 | CASRRWAPNTEAFF | TGTGCCAGCAGGCGTTGGGCGCCGAACACTGAAGCTTTCTTT
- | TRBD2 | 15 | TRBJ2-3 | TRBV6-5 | CASSRERGFTDTQYF | TGTGCCAGCAGTCGGGAGCGGGGTTTCACAGATACGCAGTATTTT
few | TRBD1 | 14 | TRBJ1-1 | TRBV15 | CATSRDRGNTEAFF | TGTGCCACCAGCCGGGACAGGGGGAACACTGAAGCTTTCTTT
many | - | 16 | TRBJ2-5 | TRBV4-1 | CASSGDGFSAPETQYF | TGCGCCAGCAGTGGAGACGGGTTCTCTGCGCCCGAGACCCAGTACTTC
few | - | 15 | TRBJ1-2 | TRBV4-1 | CASSQDTSDNYGYTF | TGCGCCAGCAGCCAAGATACGTCAGACAACTATGGCTACACCTTC
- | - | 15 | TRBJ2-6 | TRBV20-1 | CSASRGFSGANVLTF | TGCAGTGCTAGCCGGGGGTTCTCTGGGGCCAACGTCCTGACTTTC
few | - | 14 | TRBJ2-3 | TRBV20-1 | CSAAGTMDTDTQYF | TGCAGTGCTGCAGGGACGATGGACACAGATACGCAGTATTTT
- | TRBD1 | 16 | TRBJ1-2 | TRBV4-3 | CASSQDNGQGSWGYTF | TGCGCCAGCAGCCAAGATAATGGACAGGGCTCCTGGGGCTACACCTTC
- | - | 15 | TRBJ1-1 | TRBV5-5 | CASSLFRRGLTEAFF | TGTGCCAGCAGCTTGTTCCGGAGGGGACTCACTGAAGCTTTCTTT
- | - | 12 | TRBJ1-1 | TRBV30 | CAWSLEGTEAFF | TGTGCCTGGAGTTTGGAGGGCACTGAAGCTTTCTTT
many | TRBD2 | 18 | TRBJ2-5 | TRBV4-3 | CASSQLAGTSANQETQYF | TGCGCCAGCAGCCAGCTAGCGGGGACTAGCGCGAACCAAGAGACCCAGTACTTC
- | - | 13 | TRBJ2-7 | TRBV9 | CASSPDANYEQYF | TGTGCCAGCAGCCCGGACGCTAACTACGAGCAGTACTTC
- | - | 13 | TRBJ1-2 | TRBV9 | CASSVGQANGYTF | TGTGCCAGCAGCGTAGGTCAGGCCAATGGCTACACCTTC
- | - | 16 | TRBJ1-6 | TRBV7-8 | CASRDRNTGRNSPLHF | TGTGCCAGCAGGGATCGGAATACCGGCAGGAATTCACCCCTCCACTTT
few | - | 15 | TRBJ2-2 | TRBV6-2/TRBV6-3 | CASSSSPLGAGELFF | TGTGCCAGCAGTTCCAGCCCACTGGGCGCCGGGGAGCTGTTTTTT
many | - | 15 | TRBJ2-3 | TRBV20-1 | CSARRDGGLVDTQYF | TGCAGTGCTAGACGGGACGGGGGATTAGTGGATACGCAGTATTTT